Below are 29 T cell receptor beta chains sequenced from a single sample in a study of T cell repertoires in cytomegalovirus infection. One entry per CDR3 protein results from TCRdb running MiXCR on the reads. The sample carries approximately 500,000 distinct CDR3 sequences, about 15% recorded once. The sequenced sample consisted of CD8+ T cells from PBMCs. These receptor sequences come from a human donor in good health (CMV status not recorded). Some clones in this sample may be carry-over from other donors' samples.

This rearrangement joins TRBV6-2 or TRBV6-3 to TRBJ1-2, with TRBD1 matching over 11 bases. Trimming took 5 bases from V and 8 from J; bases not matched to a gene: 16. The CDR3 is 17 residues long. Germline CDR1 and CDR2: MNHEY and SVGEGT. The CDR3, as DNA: TGTGCCAGCAGTGAAACCCCGGGACAGGGGGGCGGTGAGGGCTACACCTTC. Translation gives CASSETPGQGGGEGYTF.

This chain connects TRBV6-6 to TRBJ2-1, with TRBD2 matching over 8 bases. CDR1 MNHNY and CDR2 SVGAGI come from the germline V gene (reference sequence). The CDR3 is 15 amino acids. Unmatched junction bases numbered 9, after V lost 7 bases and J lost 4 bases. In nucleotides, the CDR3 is TGTGCCAGCACCCCTCGGGGGGGAGTTTACAATGAGCAGTTCTTC. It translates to CASTPRGGVYNEQFF.

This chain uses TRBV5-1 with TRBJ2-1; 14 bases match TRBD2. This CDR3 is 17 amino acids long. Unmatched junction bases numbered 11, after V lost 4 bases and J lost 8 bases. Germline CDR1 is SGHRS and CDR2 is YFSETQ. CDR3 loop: CASSPTGTSGRNDEQFF. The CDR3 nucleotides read TGCGCCAGCAGCCCAACCGGGACTAGCGGGAGAAATGATGAGCAGTTCTTC.

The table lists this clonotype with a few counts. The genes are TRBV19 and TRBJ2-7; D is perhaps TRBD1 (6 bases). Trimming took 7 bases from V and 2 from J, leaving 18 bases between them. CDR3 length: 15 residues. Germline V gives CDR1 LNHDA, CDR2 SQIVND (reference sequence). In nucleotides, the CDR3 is TGTGCCAGTATCCCTCCAGGGGCGGATACCTACGAGCAGTACTTC. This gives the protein CASIPPGADTYEQYF.

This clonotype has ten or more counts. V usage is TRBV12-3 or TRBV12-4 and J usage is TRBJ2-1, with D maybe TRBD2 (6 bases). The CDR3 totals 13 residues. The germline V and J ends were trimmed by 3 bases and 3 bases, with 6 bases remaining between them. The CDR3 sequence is CASSLDYYNEQFF. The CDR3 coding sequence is TGTGCCAGCAGTTTGGACTACTACAATGAGCAGTTCTTC.

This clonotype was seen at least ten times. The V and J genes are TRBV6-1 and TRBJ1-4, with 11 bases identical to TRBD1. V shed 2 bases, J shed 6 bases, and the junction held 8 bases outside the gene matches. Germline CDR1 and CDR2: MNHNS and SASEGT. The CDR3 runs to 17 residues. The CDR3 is CASSELSRDRGYEKLFF. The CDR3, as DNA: TGTGCCAGCAGTGAATTGTCGAGGGACAGGGGGTATGAAAAACTGTTTTTT.

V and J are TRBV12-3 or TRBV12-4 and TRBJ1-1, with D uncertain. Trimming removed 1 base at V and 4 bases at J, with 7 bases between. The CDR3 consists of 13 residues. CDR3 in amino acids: CASSLVQSTEAFF. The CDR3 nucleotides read TGTGCCAGCAGTTTAGTACAGAGCACTGAAGCTTTCTTT.

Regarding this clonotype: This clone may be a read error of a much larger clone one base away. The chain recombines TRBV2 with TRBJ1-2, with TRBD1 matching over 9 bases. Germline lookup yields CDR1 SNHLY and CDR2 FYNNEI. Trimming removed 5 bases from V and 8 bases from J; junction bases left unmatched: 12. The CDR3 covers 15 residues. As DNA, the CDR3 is TGTGCCAGCAGTCCACCCGGGACAGGGCCTTTGGGCTACACCTTC. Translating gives CASSPPGTGPLGYTF.

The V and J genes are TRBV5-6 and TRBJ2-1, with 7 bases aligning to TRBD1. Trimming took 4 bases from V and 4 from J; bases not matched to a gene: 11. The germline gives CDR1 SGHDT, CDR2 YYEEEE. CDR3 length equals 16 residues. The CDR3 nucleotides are TGTGCCAGCAGCACAGGGGACGGACTCTTTTACAATGAGCAGTTCTTC. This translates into CASSTGDGLFYNEQFF. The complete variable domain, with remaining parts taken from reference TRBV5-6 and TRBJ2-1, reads DAGVTQSPTHLIKTRGQQVTLRCSPKSGHDTVSWYQQALGQGPQFIFQYYEEEERQRGNFPDRFSGHQFPNYSSELNVNALLLGDSALYLCASSTGDGLFYNEQFFGPGTRLTVL.

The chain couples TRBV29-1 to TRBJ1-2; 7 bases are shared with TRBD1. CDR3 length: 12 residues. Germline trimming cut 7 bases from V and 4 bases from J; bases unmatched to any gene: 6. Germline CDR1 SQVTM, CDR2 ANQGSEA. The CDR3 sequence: CSAPRTGYGYTF. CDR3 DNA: TGCAGCGCCCCCCGGACAGGCTATGGCTACACCTTC.

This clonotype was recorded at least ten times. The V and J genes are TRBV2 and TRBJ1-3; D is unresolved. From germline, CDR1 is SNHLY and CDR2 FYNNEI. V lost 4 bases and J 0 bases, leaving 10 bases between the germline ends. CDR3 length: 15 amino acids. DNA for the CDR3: TGTGCCAGCAGTGGTGGCACAAGCTCTGGAAACACCATATATTTT. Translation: CASSGGTSSGNTIYF.

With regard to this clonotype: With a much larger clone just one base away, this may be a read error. CDR3 DNA sequence: TGCAGCGTTGAAGAAACAGGACAGGGCCTCACTGAAGCTCTCTTT. It yields the protein CSVEETGQGLTEALF. V and J are TRBV29-1 and TRBJ1-1, with 8 nucleotides matching TRBD1. The CDR3 runs to 15 residues. Germline CDR1 reads SQVTM; CDR2 reads ANQGSEA.

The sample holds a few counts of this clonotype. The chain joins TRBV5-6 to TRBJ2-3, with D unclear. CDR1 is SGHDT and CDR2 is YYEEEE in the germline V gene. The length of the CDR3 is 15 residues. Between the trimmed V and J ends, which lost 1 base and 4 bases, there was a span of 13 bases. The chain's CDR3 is CASSLLNEPADTQYF. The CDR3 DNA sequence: TGTGCCAGCAGCTTGCTCAACGAGCCCGCAGATACGCAGTATTTT.

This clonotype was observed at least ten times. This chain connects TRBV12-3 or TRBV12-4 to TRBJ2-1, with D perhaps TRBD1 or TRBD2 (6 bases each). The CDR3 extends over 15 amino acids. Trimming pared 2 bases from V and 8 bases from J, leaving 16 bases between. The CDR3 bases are TGTGCCAGCAGTTTAACCGATCTCGGGGGCGATGAGCAGTTCTTC. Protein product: CASSLTDLGGDEQFF.

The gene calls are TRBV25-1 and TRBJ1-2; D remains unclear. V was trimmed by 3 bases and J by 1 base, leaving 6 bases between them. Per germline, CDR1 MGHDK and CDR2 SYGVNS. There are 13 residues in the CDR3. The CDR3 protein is CASSEPDNYGYTF. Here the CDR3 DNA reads TGTGCCAGCAGTGAGCCGGATAACTATGGCTACACCTTC.

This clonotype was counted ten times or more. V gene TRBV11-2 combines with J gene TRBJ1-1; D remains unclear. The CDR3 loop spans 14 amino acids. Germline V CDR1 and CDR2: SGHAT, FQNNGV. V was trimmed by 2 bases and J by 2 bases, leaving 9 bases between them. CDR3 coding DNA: TGTGCCAGCAGCTTATGGCAGGCTAACACTGAAGCTTTCTTT. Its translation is CASSLWQANTEAFF.

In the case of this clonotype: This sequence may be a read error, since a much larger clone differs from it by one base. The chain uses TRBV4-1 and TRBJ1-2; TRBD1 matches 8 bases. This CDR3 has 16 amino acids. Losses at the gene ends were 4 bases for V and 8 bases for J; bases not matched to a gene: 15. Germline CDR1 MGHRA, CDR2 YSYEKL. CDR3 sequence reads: CASSPAVAGGAGGYTF. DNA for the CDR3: TGCGCCAGCAGCCCAGCTGTTGCAGGGGGCGCGGGGGGCTACACCTTC.

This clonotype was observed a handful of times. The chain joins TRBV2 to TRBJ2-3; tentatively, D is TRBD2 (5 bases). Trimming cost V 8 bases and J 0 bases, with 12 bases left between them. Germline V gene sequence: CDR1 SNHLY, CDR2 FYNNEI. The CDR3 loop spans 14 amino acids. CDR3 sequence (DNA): TGTGCCAGCTTTAGAGGGCCGAGCACAGATACGCAGTATTTT. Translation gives CASFRGPSTDTQYF.

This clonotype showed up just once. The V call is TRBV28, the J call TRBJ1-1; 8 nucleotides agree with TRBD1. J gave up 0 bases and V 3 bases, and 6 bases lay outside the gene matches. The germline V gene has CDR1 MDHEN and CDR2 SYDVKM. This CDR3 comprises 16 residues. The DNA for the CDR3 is TGTGCCAGCAGTTTCAGACAGGGGACCATGAACACTGAAGCTTTCTTT. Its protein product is CASSFRQGTMNTEAFF.

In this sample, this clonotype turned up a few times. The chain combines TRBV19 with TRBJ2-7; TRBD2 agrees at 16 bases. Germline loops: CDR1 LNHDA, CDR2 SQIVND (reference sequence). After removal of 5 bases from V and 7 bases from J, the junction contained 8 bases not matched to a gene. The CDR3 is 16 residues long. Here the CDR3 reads CASSPLGTSGRVEQYF. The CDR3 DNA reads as TGTGCCAGTAGTCCCCTCGGGACTAGCGGGAGGGTAGAGCAGTACTTC.

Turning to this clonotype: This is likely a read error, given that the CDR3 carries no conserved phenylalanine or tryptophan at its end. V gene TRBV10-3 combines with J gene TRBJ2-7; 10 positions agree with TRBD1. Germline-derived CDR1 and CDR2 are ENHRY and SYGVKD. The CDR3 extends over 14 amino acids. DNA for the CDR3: TGTGCAATAAAGCCGGGACAGGGGATGGACGAGCAGTACTGC. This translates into CAIKPGQGMDEQYC.

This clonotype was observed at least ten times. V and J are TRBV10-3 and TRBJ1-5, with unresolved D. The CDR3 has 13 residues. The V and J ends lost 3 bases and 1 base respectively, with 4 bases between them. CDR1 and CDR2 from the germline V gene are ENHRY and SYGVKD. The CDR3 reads CAISEESNQPQHF. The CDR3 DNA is TGTGCCATCAGTGAAGAGAGCAATCAGCCCCAGCATTTT.

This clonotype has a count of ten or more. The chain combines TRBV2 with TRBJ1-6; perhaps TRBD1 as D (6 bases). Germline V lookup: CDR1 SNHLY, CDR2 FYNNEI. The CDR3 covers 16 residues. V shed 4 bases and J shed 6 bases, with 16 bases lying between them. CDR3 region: CASSGSLDRRNSPLHF. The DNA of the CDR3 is TGTGCCAGCAGTGGATCGCTGGACAGACGTAATTCACCCCTCCACTTT. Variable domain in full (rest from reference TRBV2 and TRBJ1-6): EPEVTQTPSHQVTQMGQEVILRCVPISNHLYFYWYRQILGQKVEFLVSFYNNEISEKSEIFDDQFSVERPDGSNFTLKIRSTKLEDSAMYFCASSGSLDRRNSPLHFGNGTRLTVT.

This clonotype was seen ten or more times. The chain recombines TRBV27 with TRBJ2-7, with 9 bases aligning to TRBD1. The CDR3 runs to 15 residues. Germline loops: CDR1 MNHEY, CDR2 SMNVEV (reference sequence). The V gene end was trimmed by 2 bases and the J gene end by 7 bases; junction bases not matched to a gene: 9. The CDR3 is CASSLIAQGAREQYF. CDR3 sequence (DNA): TGTGCCAGCAGTTTAATTGCACAGGGGGCGCGAGAGCAGTACTTC.

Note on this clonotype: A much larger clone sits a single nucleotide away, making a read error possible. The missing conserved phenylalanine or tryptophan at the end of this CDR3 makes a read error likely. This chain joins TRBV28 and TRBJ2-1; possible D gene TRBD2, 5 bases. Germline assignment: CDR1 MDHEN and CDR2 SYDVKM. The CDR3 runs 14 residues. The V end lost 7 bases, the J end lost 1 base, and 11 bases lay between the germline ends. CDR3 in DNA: TGTGCCAGCACCATGGACTCTTCCTACAATGAGCAGTTCTTA. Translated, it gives CASTMDSSYNEQFL.

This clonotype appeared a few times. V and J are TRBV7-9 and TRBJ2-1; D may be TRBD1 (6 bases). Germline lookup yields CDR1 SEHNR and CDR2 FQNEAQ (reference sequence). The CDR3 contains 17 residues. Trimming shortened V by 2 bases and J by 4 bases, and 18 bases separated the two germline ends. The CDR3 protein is CASSLRGGTKGYNEQFF. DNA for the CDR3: TGTGCCAGCAGCTTAAGGGGTGGGACAAAGGGTTACAATGAGCAGTTCTTC.

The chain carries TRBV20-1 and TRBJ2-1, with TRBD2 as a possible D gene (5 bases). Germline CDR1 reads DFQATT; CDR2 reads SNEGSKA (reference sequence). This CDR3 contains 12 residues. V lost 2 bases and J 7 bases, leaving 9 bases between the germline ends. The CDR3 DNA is TGCAGTGCTAGAAGGGAGACAAATGAGCAGTTCTTC. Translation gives CSARRETNEQFF.

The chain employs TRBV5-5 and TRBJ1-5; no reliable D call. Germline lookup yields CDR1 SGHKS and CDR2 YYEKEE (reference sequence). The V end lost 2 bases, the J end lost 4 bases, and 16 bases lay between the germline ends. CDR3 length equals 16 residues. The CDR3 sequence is CASSLDYAIRNQPQHF. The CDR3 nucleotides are TGTGCCAGCAGCTTAGACTATGCCATCCGAAATCAGCCCCAGCATTTT.

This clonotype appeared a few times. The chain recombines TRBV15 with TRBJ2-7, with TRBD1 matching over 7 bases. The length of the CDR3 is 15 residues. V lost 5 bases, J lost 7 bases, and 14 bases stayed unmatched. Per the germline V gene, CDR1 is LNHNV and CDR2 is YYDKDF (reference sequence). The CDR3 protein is CATSSLRQGRGEQYF. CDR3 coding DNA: TGTGCCACCAGCTCACTAAGACAGGGCCGGGGAGAGCAGTACTTC. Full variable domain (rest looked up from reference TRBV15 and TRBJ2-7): DAMVIQNPRYQVTQFGKPVTLSCSQTLNHNVMYWYQQKSSQAPKLLFHYYDKDFNNEADTPDNFQSRRPNTSFCFLDIRSPGLGDTAMYLCATSSLRQGRGEQYFGPGTRLTVT.